Listed below are T cell receptor beta chains from one sample, sequenced in a study of T cells after yellow fever vaccination. TCRdb independently ran MiXCR on the 5' RACE reads; one entry per CDR3 protein. This table has some 260,000 distinct CDR3 sequences, roughly 5.6% appearing once. This sample comprised CD4+ T cells sorted from PBMCs, obtained on the day of the yellow fever booster vaccination. The receptors shown here come from a man between 18 and 35 years old who received the YFV17D yellow fever vaccine. The CDR3 runs from the conserved cysteine through the conserved F or W. The D gene is left open where the match is weak. The size of a clone is reported for some rows only, either as once, few or many, or as a class for expanded clones.

J	size	V	D	CDR3	DNA
TRBJ2-1	many	TRBV7-3	-	CASSPPRINEQFF	TGTGCCAGCAGCCCACCCCGGATCAATGAGCAGTTCTTC
TRBJ2-5	-	TRBV20-1	-	CSARVMRQGAGGETQYF	TGCAGTGCTAGAGTCATGCGGCAGGGCGCTGGTGGAGAGACCCAGTACTTC
TRBJ1-1	few	TRBV25-1	-	CASSSPYTEAFF	TGTGCCAGCAGTTCGCCGTACACTGAAGCTTTCTTT
TRBJ2-7	many	TRBV7-2	-	CASSSGQYEQYF	TGTGCCAGCAGCTCTGGACAGTACGAGCAGTACTTC
TRBJ1-3	many	TRBV3-1	-	CASSQGQTTSGNTIYF	TGTGCCAGCAGCCAAGGACAGACGACCTCTGGAAACACCATATATTTT
TRBJ2-1	few	TRBV19	-	CASSMTQGYNEQFF	TGTGCCAGTAGTATGACGCAAGGGTACAATGAGCAGTTCTTC
TRBJ2-5	-	TRBV4-1	TRBD2	CASSQPSGSQETQYF	TGCGCCAGCAGCCAGCCTAGCGGGAGCCAAGAGACCCAGTACTTC
TRBJ1-6	-	TRBV7-9	-	CASSNRVSASPLHF	TGTGCCAGCAGTAACAGGGTGAGCGCTTCACCCCTCCACTTT
TRBJ1-3	many	TRBV29-1	-	CSVKGLSGNTIYF	TGCAGCGTCAAAGGCCTCTCTGGAAACACCATATATTTT
TRBJ2-5	-	TRBV4-2	TRBD1	CASSLWDSLQETQYF	TGTGCCAGCAGCCTTTGGGACAGCCTCCAAGAGACCCAGTACTTC
TRBJ2-5	few	TRBV7-2	TRBD1	CASSISGTGQETQYF	TGTGCCAGCAGCATAAGTGGGACAGGACAAGAGACCCAGTACTTC
TRBJ2-2	few	TRBV4-3	-	CASSQAGGLNTGELFF	TGCGCCAGCAGCCAAGCCGGGGGCCTTAACACCGGGGAGCTGTTTTTT
TRBJ2-3	few	TRBV9	TRBD1	CASSVDPPQGARDTQYF	TGTGCCAGCAGCGTAGACCCGCCCCAGGGGGCTAGGGATACGCAGTATTTT
TRBJ1-5	many	TRBV7-6	-	CASSLDTNQPQHF	TGTGCCAGCAGCTTAGACACCAATCAGCCCCAGCATTTT
TRBJ2-3	few	TRBV5-1	TRBD1	CASSLRTGPADTQYF	TGCGCCAGCAGCCTTCGGACAGGGCCGGCAGATACGCAGTATTTT
TRBJ1-2	-	TRBV19	-	CASSIATSGGYTF	TGTGCCAGTAGTATAGCGACCTCGGGAGGCTACACCTTC
TRBJ2-3	few	TRBV3-1	TRBD1	CASSQEGGRGTQYF	TGTGCCAGCAGCCAAGAAGGGGGCCGGGGTACGCAGTATTTT
TRBJ1-5	many	TRBV6-2/TRBV6-3	-	CARHDRTSNQPQHF	TGTGCCAGACATGACAGGACTAGCAATCAGCCCCAGCATTTT
TRBJ2-1	many	TRBV11-2	TRBD1	CASSPRDRGSYNEQFF	TGTGCCAGCAGCCCAAGGGACAGGGGGTCCTACAATGAGCAGTTCTTC
TRBJ1-2	-	TRBV12-3/TRBV12-4	TRBD1	CASSRRQGANYGYTF	TGTGCCAGCAGCCGGCGACAGGGAGCTAACTATGGCTACACCTTC
TRBJ2-5	few	TRBV4-3	-	CASSQDVTTQETQYF	TGCGCCAGCAGCCAAGATGTGACAACTCAAGAGACCCAGTACTTC
TRBJ2-3	many	TRBV27	TRBD1	CASSKAGQGRQYTQYF	TGTGCCAGCAGTAAAGCGGGACAGGGACGTCAATATACGCAGTATTTT